This T cell receptor beta chain is drawn from a study of blood T cell repertoires in COVID-19. Study-level information: COVID-19 samples, acute and convalescent, were from the United States, Italy and Spain. Sources were T cells, B-cell-depleted T cells, or PBMCs; the material itself was cDNA or gDNA.

V shed 4 bases and J 1 base; nucleotides not matched to a gene: 5. This CDR3 comprises 15 residues. The germline V gene encodes CDR1 SGHRS and CDR2 YFSETQ. This clone was seen a single time. Libraries were prepared by immunoSEQ multiplex PCR; TCRdb keeps only in-frame clonotypes and omits some of them. The data show about 200,000 clones, with roughly 80% seen just once and approximately 8% held by the top ten. The gene calls are TRBV5-1 and TRBJ1-1; 9 bases align to TRBD1. This sequence was found in a woman aged 60-75 years with COVID-19, enrolled during active disease. Sequencing input: peripheral blood. In DNA, the CDR3 is TGCGCCAGCAGCACGGGACAGGGTAAGAACACTGAAGCTTTCTTT. Its translation is CASSTGQGKNTEAFF.